This T cell receptor (beta chain) comes out of a study of T cell clonality in common variable immunodeficiency. This clone was counted many times. Read coverage stops 3 residues before the CDR3 terminus; the germline J gene supplies the remainder. CVID and control samples used equivalent genomic DNA input. The assay was immunoSEQ multiplex PCR, and TCRdb's table has in-frame clones only and misses some. The sample is made up of tens of thousands of clones, none counted only once. From germline, CDR1 is LGHNA and CDR2 YNFKEQ. V dropped 0 bases and J dropped 5 bases, with 16 bases sitting between them. This CDR3 comprises 17 residues.

V gene TRBV4-2 combines with J gene TRBJ1-4; no firm D call. Sequencing was carried out using peripheral blood mononuclear cells. This receptor was obtained from a person aged 18 to 70 in good health. CDR3 DNA (partial): TGTGCCAGCAGCCAAGATCTAACGGAGGGTGGAAATGAAAAA. It yields the protein CASSQDLTEGGNEK. The CDR3 in full is CASSQDLTEGGNEKLFF.